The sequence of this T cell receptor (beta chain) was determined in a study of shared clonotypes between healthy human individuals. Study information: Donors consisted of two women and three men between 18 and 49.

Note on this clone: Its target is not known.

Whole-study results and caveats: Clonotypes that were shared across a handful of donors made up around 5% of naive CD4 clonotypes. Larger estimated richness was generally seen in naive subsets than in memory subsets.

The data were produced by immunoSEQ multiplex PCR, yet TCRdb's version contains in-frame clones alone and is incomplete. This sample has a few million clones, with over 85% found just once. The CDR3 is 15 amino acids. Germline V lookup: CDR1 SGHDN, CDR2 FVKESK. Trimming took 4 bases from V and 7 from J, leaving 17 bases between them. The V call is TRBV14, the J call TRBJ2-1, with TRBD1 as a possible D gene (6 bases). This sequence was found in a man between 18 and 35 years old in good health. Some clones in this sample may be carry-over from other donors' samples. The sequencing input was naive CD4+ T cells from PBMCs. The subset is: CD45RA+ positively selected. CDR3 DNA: TGTGCCAGCAGCCTAGGGGGTGTAGGCACGAATGAGCAGTTCTTC. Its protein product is CASSLGGVGTNEQFF.